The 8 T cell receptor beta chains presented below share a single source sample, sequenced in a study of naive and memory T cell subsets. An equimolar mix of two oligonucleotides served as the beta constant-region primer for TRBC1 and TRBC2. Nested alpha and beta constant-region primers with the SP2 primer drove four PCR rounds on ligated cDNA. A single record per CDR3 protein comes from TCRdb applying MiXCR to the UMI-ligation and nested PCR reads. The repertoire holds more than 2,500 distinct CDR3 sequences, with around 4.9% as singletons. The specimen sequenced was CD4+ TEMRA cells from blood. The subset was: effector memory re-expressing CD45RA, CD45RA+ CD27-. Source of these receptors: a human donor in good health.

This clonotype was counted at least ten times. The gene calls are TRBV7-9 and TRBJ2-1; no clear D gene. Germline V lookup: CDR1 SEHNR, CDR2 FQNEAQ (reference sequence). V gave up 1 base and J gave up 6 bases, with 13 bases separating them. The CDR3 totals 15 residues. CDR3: CASSLEAPIGNEQFF. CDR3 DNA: TGTGCCAGCAGCTTAGAGGCTCCCATCGGCAATGAGCAGTTCTTC.

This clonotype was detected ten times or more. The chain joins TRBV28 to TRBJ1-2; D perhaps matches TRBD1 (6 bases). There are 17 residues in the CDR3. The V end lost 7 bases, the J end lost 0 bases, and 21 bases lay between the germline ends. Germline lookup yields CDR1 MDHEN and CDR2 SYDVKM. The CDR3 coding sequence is TGTGCCAGCAACAACCGCAGGGGCGTGAGATCTAACTATGGCTACACCTTC. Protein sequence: CASNNRRGVRSNYGYTF.

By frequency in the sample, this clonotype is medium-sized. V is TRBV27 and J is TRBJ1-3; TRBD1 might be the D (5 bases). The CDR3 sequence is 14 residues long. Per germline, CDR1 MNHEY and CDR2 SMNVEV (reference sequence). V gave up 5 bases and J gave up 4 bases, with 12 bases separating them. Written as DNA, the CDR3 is TGTGCCAGCAGTCCGGACACCCTAGGAAACACCATATATTTT. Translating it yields CASSPDTLGNTIYF.

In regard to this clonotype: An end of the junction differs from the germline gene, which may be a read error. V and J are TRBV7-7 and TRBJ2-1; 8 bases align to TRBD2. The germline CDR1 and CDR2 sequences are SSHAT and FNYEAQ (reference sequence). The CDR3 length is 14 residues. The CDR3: CASSLQRETGEQFF. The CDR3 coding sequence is TGTGCTAGCAGCTTGCAGCGGGAGACCGGTGAGCAGTTCTTC.

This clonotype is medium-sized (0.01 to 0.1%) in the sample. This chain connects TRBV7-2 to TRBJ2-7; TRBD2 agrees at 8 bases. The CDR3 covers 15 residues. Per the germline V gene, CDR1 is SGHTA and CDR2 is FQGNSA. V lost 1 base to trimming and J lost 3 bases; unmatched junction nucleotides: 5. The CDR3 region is CASSLGGLGSYEQYF. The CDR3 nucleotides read TGTGCCAGCAGCTTAGGGGGACTAGGAAGCTACGAGCAGTACTTC.

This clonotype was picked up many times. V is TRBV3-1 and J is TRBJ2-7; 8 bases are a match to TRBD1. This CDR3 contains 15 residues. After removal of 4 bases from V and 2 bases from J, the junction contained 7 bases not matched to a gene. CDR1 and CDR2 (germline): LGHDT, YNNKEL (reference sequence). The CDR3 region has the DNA TGTGCCAGCAGCCTGGGGACAGGATCGACCTACGAGCAGTACTTC. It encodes CASSLGTGSTYEQYF.

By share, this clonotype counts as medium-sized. This CDR3 is CASSLGDRWTTYNEQFF. DNA for the CDR3: TGTGCCAGCAGCTTAGGGGACCGATGGACTACCTACAATGAGCAGTTCTTC. The rearrangement uses TRBV11-3 and TRBJ2-1; D is possibly TRBD2 (6 bases). Between the trimmed V and J ends, which lost 1 base and 2 bases, there was a span of 15 bases. The CDR3 loop spans 17 amino acids. From germline, CDR1 is SGHNT and CDR2 YENEEA. The whole variable domain, remainder taken from reference TRBV11-3 and TRBJ2-1, is EAGVVQSPRYKIIEKKQPVAFWCNPISGHNTLYWYLQNLGQGPELLIRYENEEAVDDSQLPKDRFSAERLKGVDSTLKIQPAELGDSAVYLCASSLGDRWTTYNEQFFGPGTRLTVL.

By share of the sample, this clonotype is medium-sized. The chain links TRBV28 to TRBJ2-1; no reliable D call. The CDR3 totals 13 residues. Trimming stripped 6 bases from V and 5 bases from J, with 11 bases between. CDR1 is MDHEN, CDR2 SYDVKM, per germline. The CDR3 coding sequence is TGTGCCAGCAGCCATGACTTACACAATGAGCAGTTCTTC. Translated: CASSHDLHNEQFF.